This TCR beta chain is from a study of blood T cells in healthy people across ages. Across the study: Every two T cells gave about one barcoded beta molecule via template switching. Study results and caveats: No conclusive comparison of naive versus antigen-experienced cells was possible with unsorted PBMCs.

This clonotype came up a few times. The target antigen is unknown. PCR was performed a second time for 7 to 11 cycles using a sample-barcoded 5' primer and a J-beta primer mix. MiXCR, run by TCRdb on the 5' RACE reads, gives a single entry per CDR3 protein. The sample has about 780,000 distinct CDR3 sequences, 46% seen once. This CDR3 is 14 amino acids long. V was clipped by 2 bases and J by 10 bases; unmatched bases: 8. Per sample, no less than 5 micrograms of total RNA were extracted. The chain employs TRBV12-3 or TRBV12-4 and TRBJ1-5, with 7 nucleotides matching TRBD1. This receptor was identified in an elderly man in good health. The sample taken for sequencing was blood. The CDR3 DNA sequence: TGTGCCAGCAGTTTACGACAGGGCGTAAGACCCCAGCATTTT. Its translation: CASSLRQGVRPQHF.